This TCR beta chain was sequenced for a study of Graves' ophthalmopathy and Graves' hyperthyroidism. Study outcomes and limitations: Ophthalmopathy and stable hyperthyroidism were discriminated by a 13-signature model, with about 90% sensitivity and approximately 77% specificity. Clonotypes were expanded in thyroid at above 0.001 frequency, and most also appeared in blood.

Germline CDR1 is GTSNPN and CDR2 is SVGIG (reference sequence). V gave up 4 bases and J gave up 1 base, with 16 bases separating them. CDR3 size: 15 residues. This clonotype was counted at least ten times. Antigen specificity is unknown. The sequenced template was RNA, covering the TCR beta CDR3 region. First-round RT-PCR used HTBI primers; second-round multiplex PCR followed. TCRdb reprocessed the multiplex PCR reads with MiXCR, giving one entry per CDR3 protein. The sample has fewer than 350,000 distinct CDR3 sequences; 15% to 20% are singletons. Uncontrolled infections, other autoimmune diseases, pregnancy or lactation barred patients from enrollment.

The TCR comes from an adult man with Graves' ophthalmopathy. The sequenced material came from peripheral blood. The chain is built from TRBV30 and TRBJ2-5, with D tentatively TRBD1 or TRBD2 (5 bases each). CDR3 in DNA: TGTGCCTGGAATAGAGTTTGGGGACGCCAAGAGACCCAGTACTTC. This sequence encodes CAWNRVWGRQETQYF.